This T cell receptor beta chain appears in the sequencing data of a study of shared clonotypes between healthy human individuals. The study's findings and limits: Sampling was confined to blood; repertoires within tissues likely differ.

This CDR3 comprises 16 residues. V was cut by 3 bases and J by 6 bases, with 17 bases left in between. Looked up from germline, CDR1 is LNHDA and CDR2 is SQIVND (reference sequence). Of note for this clone: As yet, its antigen is unknown.

The repertoire was sequenced with immunoSEQ multiplex PCR; TCRdb's copy has only in-frame clones and lacks some. The sample has around 1.4 million clones, approximately 98.5% seen once; the top ten hold about 0.35%. Sequenced input: naive CD4+ T cells sorted from blood. The subset: CD45RA+ positively selected. The sequence came from a man aged 25 to 40 in good health. This chain connects TRBV19 to TRBJ2-2; the D gene is possibly TRBD1 (6 bases). The CDR3 sequence is CASSISWGRGPGELFF. CDR3 nucleotide sequence: TGTGCCAGTAGTATCAGTTGGGGCAGGGGACCCGGGGAGCTGTTTTTT.